This T cell receptor beta chain came from a study of blood T cell repertoires in COVID-19. Whole-study context: Some COVID-19 samples were acute and others convalescent; all came from the United States, Italy and Spain.

Data came from immunoSEQ multiplex PCR; TCRdb stores just in-frame clones and leaves some out. The data contain a few hundred thousand clones, around 90% of them seen just once; the ten biggest clones take up around 20%. Trimming at V came to 4 bases and at J to 4 bases, leaving 3 bases not matched to a gene. The CDR3 is 13 amino acids. CDR1 MDHEN and CDR2 SYDVKM come from the germline V gene. Concerning this clone: The sample has other DNA sequences that encode this CDR3 too.

The receptor comes from a woman in her twenties or thirties who had recovered from COVID-19. The sample was PBMCs or T cells enriched from blood (not recorded which). The rearrangement joins TRBV28 to TRBJ1-2, with 7 bases matching TRBD1. The CDR3 spells CASSSGTVYGYTF. CDR3 nucleotide sequence: TGTGCCAGCAGTTCCGGGACAGTCTATGGCTACACCTTC.